These 8 T cell receptor beta chains were sequenced from one sample in a study of metastatic and nonmetastatic thyroid tumors. TCRdb re-analyzed the PCR reads using MiXCR. The table shows around 13,000 clones, with 9% to 14% occurring only once. No treatment of any kind had been given to any patient before thyroid surgery. The sample consisted of blood. The receptors come from a female donor with papillary thyroid cancer or a benign thyroid nodule (not recorded which). Some clones in this sample may be carry-over from other donors' samples.

This clone has ten or more counts. The chain has TRBV7-9 and TRBJ1-1; D call uncertain. The germline V and J ends were trimmed by 8 bases and 3 bases, with 13 bases remaining between them. Germline-derived CDR1 and CDR2 are SEHNR and FQNEAQ (reference sequence). The CDR3 is made up of 13 amino acids. CDR3 sequence (DNA): TGTGCCAGCGCCGTGTTGGAGGACACTGAAGCTTTCTTT. It translates to CASAVLEDTEAFF.

This clone was seen repeatedly, ten times or more. The V call is TRBV20-1, the J call TRBJ1-1; D is undetermined. Germline V gives CDR1 DFQATT, CDR2 SNEGSKA (reference sequence). This CDR3 has 14 residues. Trimming left V 3 bases short and J 4 bases short, with 15 bases between. CDR3 in amino acids: CSASPMTSITEAFF. The CDR3 DNA reads as TGCAGTGCTAGCCCAATGACATCCATCACTGAAGCTTTCTTT.

Ten or more counts support this clone. V gene TRBV4-3 combines with J gene TRBJ1-2, with a tentative D call TRBD1 (6 bases). This CDR3 is 15 amino acids long. V was shortened by 1 base and J by 8 bases, with 17 bases between the two germline ends. From germline, CDR1 is LGHNA and CDR2 YSLEER. The CDR3 nucleotides read TGCGCCAGCAGCCAAGTTGGCAGGGGCAGTGGCGGCTACACCTTC. It yields the protein CASSQVGRGSGGYTF.

This clone was found many times. This sequence joins TRBV28 and TRBJ1-2, with 7 nucleotides matching TRBD1. The CDR3 contains 15 residues. Germline CDR1 MDHEN, CDR2 SYDVKM. V lost 4 bases, J lost 4 bases, and 9 bases stayed unmatched. CDR3 loop: CASSWPDRVSYGYTF. CDR3 DNA sequence: TGTGCCAGCAGTTGGCCCGACAGGGTTAGCTATGGCTACACCTTC.

This clone ranks as large (0.1 to 1%). The V and J genes are TRBV12-5 and TRBJ2-2; maybe TRBD2 (6 bases). CDR1 is LGHNT and CDR2 is FRNRAP in the germline V gene. The CDR3 covers 14 residues. Trimming shortened V by 5 bases and J by 4 bases, and 11 bases separated the two germline ends. CDR3 DNA: TGTGCTAGTGGTCTGGGGGGAACCACCGGGGAGCTGTTTTTT. Translation gives CASGLGGTTGELFF.

The chain couples TRBV11-2 to TRBJ2-1, with TRBD2 matching 7 bases. V lost 5 bases and J lost 6; bases outside the gene matches: 13. Germline CDR1 SGHAT, CDR2 FQNNGV. There are 16 residues in the CDR3. The CDR3 reads CASSPGGGAWANEQFF. In DNA, the CDR3 is TGTGCCAGCAGCCCGGGGGGTGGAGCTTGGGCCAATGAGCAGTTCTTC.

This clone showed up many times. The chain joins TRBV7-9 to TRBJ1-1; perhaps TRBD1 as D (5 bases). The V gene lost 4 bases and the J gene lost 0 bases, with 9 bases spanning the gap. In germline, CDR1 is SEHNR, CDR2 FQNEAQ (reference sequence). This CDR3 region has 14 residues. The CDR3 loop reads CASSWGRMNTEAFF. CDR3 DNA: TGTGCCAGCAGCTGGGGACGCATGAACACTGAAGCTTTCTTT.

This clone was counted at least ten times. The V and J genes are TRBV14 and TRBJ2-1; D is ambiguous. Trimming removed 0 bases at V and 0 bases at J, with 18 bases between. In germline, CDR1 is SGHDN, CDR2 FVKESK. The CDR3 covers 19 residues. The CDR3 sequence: CASSQDLGLPGSSYNEQFF. For the CDR3, the DNA is TGTGCCAGCAGCCAAGATCTAGGTCTTCCAGGCAGCTCCTACAATGAGCAGTTCTTC.